The next 9 T cell receptor beta chains were all read from a single sample in a study of shared clonotypes between healthy human individuals. Only in-frame clones appear in the TCRdb table, and some are missing; sequencing was by immunoSEQ multiplex PCR. The sample lists 2,500,000 or so clones; approximately 92% were seen once. The sample taken for sequencing was naive CD4+ T cells sorted from blood. Described subset: CD45RA+ positively selected. These TCRs come from a man aged 18 to 30 in good health.

This rearrangement joins TRBV6-1 to TRBJ2-1; the D gene could be TRBD1 or TRBD2 (5 bases each). The germline V gene has CDR1 MNHNS and CDR2 SASEGT. The V gene lost 1 base and the J gene lost 0 bases, with 10 bases spanning the gap. The CDR3 covers 16 residues. CDR3 loop: CASSEVEGSSYNEQFF. The CDR3 bases are TGTGCCAGCAGTGAAGTAGAGGGGAGCTCCTACAATGAGCAGTTCTTC.

The rearrangement links TRBV5-1 to TRBJ1-1, with D tentatively TRBD1 (5 bases). The ends were cut back, 0 bases at V and 6 bases at J, with 12 bases in the middle. Germline V gene sequence: CDR1 SGHRS, CDR2 YFSETQ. There are 14 residues in the CDR3. CDR3 amino acids: CASSLGGVQPEAFF. In DNA form, the CDR3 reads TGCGCCAGCAGCTTGGGAGGGGTACAGCCTGAAGCTTTCTTT.

The chain couples TRBV6-5 to TRBJ1-1, with D hard to call. Germline CDR1 reads MNHEY; CDR2 reads SVGAGI. This CDR3 region has 11 residues. Trimming took 8 bases from V and 0 from J, leaving 4 bases between them. The CDR3 protein is CASGLNTEAFF. CDR3 in DNA: TGTGCCAGCGGGTTGAACACTGAAGCTTTCTTT.

The rearrangement joins TRBV4-1 to TRBJ1-5; no definite D call. This CDR3 spans 15 amino acids. Deletions cut 1 base from V and 5 bases from J, with 12 bases between. CDR1 is MGHRA, CDR2 YSYEKL, per germline. The CDR3 DNA reads TGCGCCAGCAGCCAAGTACAGAGTTGGGATCAGCCCCAGCATTTT. Translated: CASSQVQSWDQPQHF.

This clone showed up just once. The V and J genes are TRBV6-5 and TRBJ2-4; D is perhaps TRBD2 (6 bases). The CDR3 loop spans 12 amino acids. CDR1 is MNHEY, CDR2 SVGAGI, per germline. Trimming took 9 bases from V and 4 from J, leaving 10 bases between them. In DNA form, the CDR3 reads TGTGCCAGTGGGACTGGGAAAAACATTCAGTACTTC. Translated: CASGTGKNIQYF.

The CDR3 loop reads CASSLPGTGGVNEQFF. CDR3 DNA: TGTGCCAGCAGTTTACCCGGGACAGGGGGTGTCAATGAGCAGTTCTTC. The rearrangement uses TRBV28 and TRBJ2-1, with TRBD1 matching over 11 bases. Per germline, CDR1 MDHEN and CDR2 SYDVKM. The CDR3 length is 16 residues. Unmatched junction bases numbered 6, after V lost 2 bases and J lost 6 bases.

V usage is TRBV28 and J usage is TRBJ2-2, with D perhaps given as TRBD1 or TRBD2 (5 bases each). With 7 bases removed from V and 11 bases from J, the gap between germline ends came to 20 bases. The germline CDR1 and CDR2 sequences are MDHEN and SYDVKM. The CDR3 has 14 residues. For the CDR3, the DNA is TGTGCCAGCAAGGGGAGCGGTCGGGGCGGAGAGCTGTTTTTT. Translated: CASKGSGRGGELFF.

This rearrangement joins TRBV12-5 to TRBJ2-7; D is undetermined. Trimming shortened V by 4 bases and J by 6 bases, and 7 bases separated the two germline ends. Per germline, CDR1 LGHNT and CDR2 FRNRAP. The CDR3 runs to 11 residues. The CDR3 region is CASGSTGEQYF. The CDR3 region has the DNA TGTGCTAGTGGTTCCACGGGCGAGCAGTACTTC.

V gene TRBV21-1 combines with J gene TRBJ2-5; the table names TRBD2, a call not compared with the DNA. TRBV21-1 is a listed pseudogene. The CDR3 extends over 17 amino acids. This CDR3 is CASSKDTPGGEQETQYF. The CDR3 DNA is TGTGCCAGCAGCAAAGATACCCCGGGGGGGGAACAAGAGACCCAGTACTTC.